This T cell receptor (beta chain) is drawn from a study of blood T cell repertoires in COVID-19 (dated by TCRdb to the early 2020s). Study-wide context: The collaborator samples originated in the United States, Italy and Spain and spanned the acute and convalescent phases of COVID-19. HLA class I and class II types, where available, came from metadata supplied by the sample provider rather than from assay-based typing. Deeply sampled blood TCRbeta repertoires from subjects exposed to, actively infected with, or recovered from COVID-19 were included in the dataset. Samples came from the ongoing ImmuneRACE study (first 160 participants) plus 1,254 subjects from 6 global collaborators. A de-identified subject ID, COVID-19 status, age in years and sex were almost always included in the sample metadata. The prospective study material was composed of cDNA or gDNA derived from T cells, B-cell-depleted T cells, or PBMCs. The repertoires were released in a freely available public database meant as a resource for research on the immune response to SARS-CoV-2. General study outcomes and caveats: The quantity of clinical and demographic metadata differed by source and by participant and was supplied without curation.

This clone occurred many times. The antigen it binds to is not known. No base quality information exists; no much larger clone differs at one position. V sheds 5 bases and J sheds 1 base, leaving 13 bases between their ends. CDR1 SEHNR and CDR2 FQNEAQ are derived from the germline V gene (reference sequence). The CDR3 goes from the cysteine to the phenylalanine over 15 residues. The kept DNA is CDR3 alone, 45 bases in frame from the first base. TCRbeta CDR3 regions were amplified from genomic DNA by means of the immunoSEQ Assay, a bias-controlled multiplex PCR. The original methods were these. The number of nucleated cells in each sample was estimated by amplification of reference gene primers within the assay. To quantify the absolute abundance of each unique TCRbeta CDR3 rearrangement, sequence reads were collapsed and filtered. For each sample, productive Simpson clonality was calculated as the square root of Simpson's diversity index across productive rearrangements. Drawn from immuneACCESS, this table holds only the in-frame rearrangements with V and J called that TCRdb kept. Clones are partly lost; checked studies trace under half to an unresolved V gene and leave the rest unexplained. D and trimming come from the DNA, and the V and J calls and clone size come from that table. The sample has around 210,000 clones on record, 75% to 85% of them singletons. Roughly 5% of the sample lies in the top ten.

In Seattle, one collaborating source enrolled patients while the infection was active and tracked those patients longitudinally over the course of disease. Each collaborating institution followed its own protocols to collect whole blood in K2EDTA tubes. Collaborator samples were shipped for TCRbeta analysis as frozen whole blood, isolated PBMCs, or DNA extracted from either sample type. The chain is assembled from TRBV7-9 and TRBJ2-3; the D segment could be TRBD2, given 6 matching bases. The receptor was isolated from a man aged 50 to 60 with COVID-19, enrolled during active disease. Sequencing was carried out using peripheral blood. CDR3 sequence: CASSLERGGTDTQYF. Read as DNA, the sequence is TGTGCCAGCAGCCTCGAACGCGGGGGCACAGATACGCAGTATTTT.